A single sample gave rise to the 23 T cell receptor beta chains below, sequenced in a study of OX40 agonist ivuxolimab in advanced cancers. Clones were read by immunoSEQ multiplex PCR, and TCRdb kept only the in-frame ones, dropping some. The sample carries over 25,000 clones, 81% recorded once. The input for sequencing was CD4+ or CD8+ T cells sorted from blood, taken in a trial of the OX40 agonist ivuxolimab. These receptors all come from an adult with an advanced solid tumor such as melanoma, head and neck, liver or kidney cancer.

V usage is TRBV5-1 and J usage is TRBJ1-3; D is unclear. Germline CDR1 SGHRS, CDR2 YFSETQ. Trimming pared 2 bases from V and 7 bases from J, leaving 4 bases between. This CDR3 is built from 11 residues. This CDR3 reads CASSFGNTIYF. The CDR3 DNA reads as TGCGCCAGCAGCTTTGGCAACACCATATATTTT.

CDR3 amino acids: CASSPIGGQETQYF. The CDR3 DNA is TGTGCCAGCAGCCCGATAGGGGGACAAGAGACCCAGTACTTC. V and J are TRBV7-9 and TRBJ2-5; the D gene is possibly TRBD1 (6 bases). Trimming removed 5 bases at V and 2 bases at J, with 12 bases between. Germline V lookup: CDR1 SEHNR, CDR2 FQNEAQ (reference sequence). The CDR3 totals 14 residues. Full variable domain (missing parts from reference TRBV7-9 and TRBJ2-5): DTGVSQNPRHKITKRGQNVTFRCDPISEHNRLYWYRQTLGQGPEFLTYFQNEAQLEKSRLLSDRFSAERPKGSFSTLEIQRTEQGDSAMYLCASSPIGGQETQYFGPGTRLLVL.

This chain joins TRBV19 and TRBJ1-5; 7 bases are a match to TRBD1. The germline CDR1 and CDR2 sequences are LNHDA and SQIVND (reference sequence). The CDR3 has 17 amino acids. Trimming cost V 3 bases and J 1 base; bases outside gene matches: 9. CDR3 sequence reads: CASSMGRGSPSNQPQHF. CDR3 DNA: TGTGCCAGTAGTATGGGCAGGGGGTCCCCAAGCAATCAGCCCCAGCATTTT.

The chain carries TRBV19 and TRBJ1-1; tentatively, D is TRBD1 (6 bases). Trimming shortened V by 5 bases and J by 1 base, and 11 bases separated the two germline ends. This CDR3 is built from 14 residues. Per germline, CDR1 LNHDA and CDR2 SQIVND (reference sequence). The CDR3: CASSQTGRNTEAFF. The DNA for the CDR3 is TGTGCCAGTAGTCAGACAGGTAGGAACACTGAAGCTTTCTTT.

The chain recombines TRBV5-4 with TRBJ2-7, with D maybe TRBD1 (6 bases). The CDR3 runs 15 residues. The ends were cut back, 3 bases at V and 0 bases at J, with 13 bases in the middle. Germline CDR1 and CDR2: SGHNT and YYREEE (reference sequence). CDR3 nucleotides: TGTGCCAGCAGCTCCTTCACAGGGTCCTCCTACGAGCAGTACTTC. This translates into CASSSFTGSSYEQYF. The full variable domain, its missing parts supplied by reference TRBV5-4 and TRBJ2-7, is ETGVTQSPTHLIKTRGQQVTLRCSSQSGHNTVSWYQQALGQGPQFIFQYYREEENGRGNFPPRFSGLQFPNYSSELNVNALELDDSALYLCASSSFTGSSYEQYFGPGTRLTVT.

The gene calls are TRBV6-5 and TRBJ1-5; TRBD1 matches 7 bases. With V trimmed by 6 bases and J by 7 bases, 6 bases remained unmatched. Germline CDR1 and CDR2: MNHEY and SVGAGI. CDR3 size: 13 residues. The CDR3 DNA sequence: TGTGCCAGCAGCCGACAGGGCTACCAGCCCCAGCATTTT. It translates to CASSRQGYQPQHF.

The J gene is TRBJ2-1, the V gene TRBV9; possibly TRBD2 for D (6 bases). The ends were cut back, 0 bases at V and 0 bases at J, with 10 bases in the middle. CDR3 length: 16 residues. Looked up from germline, CDR1 is SGDLS and CDR2 is YYNGEE. CDR3 protein: CASSVGPGGSYNEQFF. The CDR3 region has the DNA TGTGCCAGCAGCGTAGGCCCCGGGGGCTCCTACAATGAGCAGTTCTTC.

The chain has TRBV11-3 and TRBJ2-7; no clear D gene. Trimming removed 6 bases at V and 3 bases at J, with 12 bases between. The CDR3 is 13 residues long. The germline gives CDR1 SGHNT, CDR2 YENEEA. CDR3 amino acids: CASSSTYHYEQYF. The CDR3 DNA follows: TGTGCCAGCAGTTCGACTTACCACTACGAGCAGTACTTC.

The rearrangement joins TRBV6-6 to TRBJ2-1; 7 bases match TRBD1. Germline values: CDR1 MNHNY, CDR2 SVGAGI (reference sequence). The CDR3 contains 15 residues. V lost 4 bases, J lost 1 base, and 4 bases stayed unmatched. The CDR3 DNA follows: TGTGCCAGCAGTTTACGGGACAGTTCCTACAATGAGCAGTTCTTC. Translated, it gives CASSLRDSSYNEQFF.

The rearrangement uses TRBV5-6 and TRBJ2-1; D unclear. Trimming shortened V by 0 bases and J by 8 bases, and 9 bases separated the two germline ends. The CDR3 is made up of 13 amino acids. Germline assignment: CDR1 SGHDT and CDR2 YYEEEE. CDR3 region: CASSLGPVYEQFF. CDR3 bases: TGTGCCAGCAGCTTGGGACCGGTCTATGAGCAGTTCTTC.

The chain carries TRBV9 and TRBJ2-7, with 9 bases matching TRBD2. The CDR3 is 16 residues long. J gave up 3 bases and V 0 bases, and 7 bases lay outside the gene matches. CDR1 and CDR2 from the germline V gene are SGDLS and YYNGEE. The CDR3 nucleotides are TGTGCCAGCAGCGTAGGAGAGCGGGAGGTCGTCTACGAGCAGTACTTC. Translation: CASSVGEREVVYEQYF.

This clone was recorded once. The chain uses TRBV7-2 and TRBJ2-1, with 7 bases fitting TRBD2. Trimming at V came to 4 bases and at J to 8 bases, leaving 11 bases not matched to a gene. Germline-derived CDR1 and CDR2 are SGHTA and FQGNSA. This CDR3 has 15 residues. In nucleotides, the CDR3 is TGTGCCAGCAGCTCTTACAGACTAGCCTCGCATGAGCAGTTCTTC. The encoded protein is CASSSYRLASHEQFF.

The chain is built from TRBV5-1 and TRBJ2-7; TRBD2 matches at 7 bases. This CDR3 has 15 amino acids. Germline V gives CDR1 SGHRS, CDR2 YFSETQ. Germline trimming cut 2 bases from V and 7 bases from J; bases unmatched to any gene: 12. The CDR3 protein is CASSFLGTTVREQYF. CDR3 nucleotide sequence: TGCGCCAGCAGCTTCCTAGGGACTACCGTGAGGGAGCAGTACTTC.

CDR3 DNA sequence: TGTGCCAGCAGCGTAGAACCAGGGGGAACCGGGGAGCTGTTTTTT. This sequence encodes CASSVEPGGTGELFF. The chain carries TRBV9 and TRBJ2-2, with TRBD1 identical over 7 bases. Unmatched junction bases numbered 4, after V lost 0 bases and J lost 5 bases. CDR1 is SGDLS and CDR2 is YYNGEE in the germline V gene. There are 15 residues in the CDR3.

The V and J genes are TRBV5-6 and TRBJ2-1; D gene unclear. Germline V CDR1 and CDR2: SGHDT, YYEEEE. The CDR3 sequence is 12 residues long. V was cut by 0 bases and J by 7 bases, with 5 bases left in between. CDR3 in DNA: TGTGCCAGCAGCTTGGGGTTTAATGAGCAGTTCTTC. This encodes CASSLGFNEQFF.

The chain combines TRBV4-1 with TRBJ2-3, with 9 bases that match TRBD2. The CDR3 covers 20 residues. Germline CDR1 MGHRA, CDR2 YSYEKL. J gave up 4 bases and V 1 base, and 18 bases lay outside the gene matches. Written as DNA, the CDR3 is TGCGCCAGCAGCCAAGCAGGTTCGGTAGAATTGGCGGGAGGGGCAGATACGCAGTATTTT. Translated: CASSQAGSVELAGGADTQYF.

The V and J genes are TRBV27 and TRBJ2-1; D might be TRBD2 (6 bases). CDR1 is MNHEY and CDR2 is SMNVEV in the germline V gene (reference sequence). This CDR3 comprises 14 residues. Deletions cut 6 bases from V and 5 bases from J, with 14 bases between. The CDR3 here is CASSRTKENNEQFF. The CDR3 bases are TGTGCCAGCAGCCGGACTAAGGAGAACAATGAGCAGTTCTTC.

V gene TRBV27 combines with J gene TRBJ2-7; TRBD2 matches at 12 bases. Trimming at V came to 7 bases and at J to 3 bases, leaving 10 bases not matched to a gene. Germline V CDR1 and CDR2: MNHEY, SMNVEV (reference sequence). The CDR3 is 16 residues long. The CDR3: CASKGTSGRLLYEQYF. The CDR3 DNA is TGTGCCAGCAAAGGGACTAGCGGGCGGTTGCTCTACGAGCAGTACTTC.

This clone was seen only a few times. The CDR3 loop is CASSKMREGPDTQYF. CDR3 DNA sequence: TGTGCCAGCAGTAAAATGCGGGAGGGCCCTGATACGCAGTATTTT. The genes are TRBV28 and TRBJ2-3, with 9 positions matching TRBD2. The germline V gene has CDR1 MDHEN and CDR2 SYDVKM. The V and J ends lost 5 bases and 6 bases, in that order; junction bases with no gene match: 9. The CDR3 extends over 15 amino acids.

The V call is TRBV5-1, the J call TRBJ2-7, with TRBD2 matching 8 bases. The CDR3 consists of 14 residues. CDR1 is SGHRS, CDR2 YFSETQ, per germline. The J segment lost 5 bases and the V segment lost 4 bases, leaving 8 bases of the junction unmatched. This chain's CDR3 is CASSPAGGYHEQYF. CDR3 coding DNA: TGCGCCAGCAGCCCGGCGGGAGGTTACCACGAGCAGTACTTC. The variable domain in full, completed from reference TRBV5-1 and TRBJ2-7, reads KAGVTQTPRYLIKTRGQQVTLSCSPISGHRSVSWYQQTPGQGLQFLFEYFSETQRNKGNFPGRFSGRQFSNSRSEMNVSTLELGDSALYLCASSPAGGYHEQYFGPGTRLTVT.

In DNA form, the CDR3 reads TGTGCCAGCGGGGAGGGGGCATTCCAGTACTTC. Encoded protein: CASGEGAFQYF. J is TRBJ2-5 and V is TRBV25-1; TRBD1 or TRBD2 may be the D gene (7 bases each). Germline-derived CDR1 and CDR2 are MGHDK and SYGVNS. The CDR3 covers 11 residues. V gave up 8 bases and J gave up 10 bases, with 14 bases separating them.

The V gene is TRBV19, the J gene TRBJ1-1, with D maybe TRBD1 (6 bases). The CDR3 loop spans 13 amino acids. From germline, CDR1 is LNHDA and CDR2 SQIVND (reference sequence). The ends were cut back, 3 bases at V and 5 bases at J, with 10 bases in the middle. CDR3 in amino acids: CASSIAQGTEAFF. CDR3 nucleotide sequence: TGTGCCAGTAGTATCGCTCAGGGGACTGAAGCTTTCTTT.

The CDR3 nucleotides are TGTGCCAGCAGCTTAGCACTAGCGGGGGGGCGAAGCGCAGATACGCAGTATTTT. Translation: CASSLALAGGRSADTQYF. The rearrangement joins TRBV11-2 to TRBJ2-3; TRBD2 matches 13 bases. Germline loops: CDR1 SGHAT, CDR2 FQNNGV. V trimming: 1 base; J trimming: 4 bases; junction bases outside the gene matches: 8. This CDR3 has 18 amino acids. The full variable domain, rest sourced from reference TRBV11-2 and TRBJ2-3, is EAGVAQSPRYKIIEKRQSVAFWCNPISGHATLYWYQQILGQGPKLLIQFQNNGVVDDSQLPKDRFSAERLKGVDSTLKIQPAKLEDSAVYLCASSLALAGGRSADTQYFGPGTRLTVL.